This T cell receptor beta chain appears in the sequencing data of a study of long-term antiretroviral therapy in people with HIV. This clone was counted between two and nine times. At the survey level, the v3.0 immunoSEQ assay was run. TCRdb's copy holds only in-frame clones and misses some; the assay was immunoSEQ multiplex PCR. The sample includes roughly 20,000 clones, 76% of them seen just once. The ends lost 3 bases at V and 2 bases at J; junction bases unmatched: 0. The CDR3 is 13 amino acids. Germline CDR1 and CDR2: MNHNS and SASEGT. The source of this sequence is a man in his late teens or twenties with HIV. The sample here was unsorted PBMCs, taken 0.5 years before starting antiretroviral therapy. The J gene is TRBJ2-7, the V gene TRBV6-1; 8 bases are a match to TRBD1. The CDR3 DNA reads as TGTGCCAGCAGTGAGGACAGGGCCTACGAGCAGTACTTC. This translates into CASSEDRAYEQYF.